This TCR beta chain is drawn from a study of CD8+CD57+ T cells in acquired aplastic anemia. On the study more broadly: Mean DNA quantity obtained from sorted CD4+ and CD8+ cells was about 3.2 ug. Notes on the study in general: Controls did not differ significantly from patients in CD8+ Simpson's diversity.

As concerns this clonotype: Its antigen is not identified.

TCR beta VDJ combinations and CDR3 sequences were profiled from genomic DNA. A single record per CDR3 protein comes from TCRdb applying MiXCR to the reads. The repertoire consists of 100,000 to 150,000 distinct CDR3 sequences, with about 40% occurring once and the leading ten covering more than 2.5%. J lost 3 bases, V lost 4 bases, and 3 bases had no gene match. Germline lookup yields CDR1 SNHLY and CDR2 FYNNEI. The CDR3 runs to 14 residues. Sequencing was done on patients that had shown CD8+CD57+ cell expansion by flow cytometry. Severe acquired aplastic anemia affected all patients. None of the patients had been given any therapy when their blood was sampled.

The sequencing sample was made of sorted CD4+, CD8+, or CD8+CD57+ T cells (not recorded which) from PBMCs. This receptor was obtained from a human donor with aplastic anemia. This sequence joins TRBV2 and TRBJ2-5; TRBD1 matches 9 bases. CDR3 in DNA: TGTGCCAGCAGTGCTAGGACAGGGGAAGAGACCCAGTACTTC. Translation: CASSARTGEETQYF.